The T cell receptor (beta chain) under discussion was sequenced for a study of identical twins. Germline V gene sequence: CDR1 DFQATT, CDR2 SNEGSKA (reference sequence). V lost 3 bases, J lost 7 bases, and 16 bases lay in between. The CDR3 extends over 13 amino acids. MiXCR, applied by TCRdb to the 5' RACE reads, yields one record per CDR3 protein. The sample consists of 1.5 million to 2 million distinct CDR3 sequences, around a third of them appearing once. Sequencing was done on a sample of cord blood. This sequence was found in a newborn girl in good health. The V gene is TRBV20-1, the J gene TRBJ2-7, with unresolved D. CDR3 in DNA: TGCAGTGCTAGTGAAGACGGGCATAATGAGCAGTACTTC. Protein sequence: CSASEDGHNEQYF.